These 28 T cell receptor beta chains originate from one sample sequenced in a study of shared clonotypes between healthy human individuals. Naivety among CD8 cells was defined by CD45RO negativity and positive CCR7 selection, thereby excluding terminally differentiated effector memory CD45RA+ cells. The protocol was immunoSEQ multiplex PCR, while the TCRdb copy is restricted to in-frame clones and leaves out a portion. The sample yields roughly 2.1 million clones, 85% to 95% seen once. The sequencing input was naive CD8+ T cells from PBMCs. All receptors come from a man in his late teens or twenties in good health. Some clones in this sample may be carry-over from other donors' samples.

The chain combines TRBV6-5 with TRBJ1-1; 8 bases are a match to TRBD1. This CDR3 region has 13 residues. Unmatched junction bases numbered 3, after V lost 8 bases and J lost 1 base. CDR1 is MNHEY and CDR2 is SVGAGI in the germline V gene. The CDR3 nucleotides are TGTGCCAGCGGGGACAGGCAGAACACTGAAGCTTTCTTT. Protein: CASGDRQNTEAFF.

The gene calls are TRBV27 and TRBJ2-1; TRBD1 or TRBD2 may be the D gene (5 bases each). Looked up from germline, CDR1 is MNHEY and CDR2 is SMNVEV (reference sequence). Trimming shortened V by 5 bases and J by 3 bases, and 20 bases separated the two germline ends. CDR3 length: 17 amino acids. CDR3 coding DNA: TGTGCCAGCAGTCTCATCGCTGGGGGATTTCTCTACAATGAGCAGTTCTTC. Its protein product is CASSLIAGGFLYNEQFF.

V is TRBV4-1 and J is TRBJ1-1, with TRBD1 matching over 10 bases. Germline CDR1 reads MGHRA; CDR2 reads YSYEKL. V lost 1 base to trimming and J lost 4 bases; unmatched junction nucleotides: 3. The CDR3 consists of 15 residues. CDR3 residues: CASSQGDRGGTEAFF. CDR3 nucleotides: TGCGCCAGCAGCCAAGGGGACAGGGGAGGCACTGAAGCTTTCTTT.

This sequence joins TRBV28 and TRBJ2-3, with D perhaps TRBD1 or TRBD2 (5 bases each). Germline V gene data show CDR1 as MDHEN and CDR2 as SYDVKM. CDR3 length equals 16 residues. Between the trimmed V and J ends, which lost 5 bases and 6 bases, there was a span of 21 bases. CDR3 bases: TGTGCCAGCAGTCGGGGATTGGTTGCAGGGAGCGATACGCAGTATTTT. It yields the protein CASSRGLVAGSDTQYF.

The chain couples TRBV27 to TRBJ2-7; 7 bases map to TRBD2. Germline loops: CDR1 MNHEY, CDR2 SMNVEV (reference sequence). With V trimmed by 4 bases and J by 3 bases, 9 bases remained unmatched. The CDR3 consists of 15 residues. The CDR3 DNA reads TGTGCCAGCAGTTCCCGCGGGAGTGCCCGCTACGAGCAGTACTTC. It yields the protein CASSSRGSARYEQYF.

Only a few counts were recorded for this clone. CDR3 sequence reads: CASSEGIVYGYTF. CDR3 in DNA: TGTGCCAGTAGTGAGGGGATCGTCTATGGCTACACCTTC. V gene TRBV19 combines with J gene TRBJ1-2; D might be TRBD1 (5 bases). The germline V gene encodes CDR1 LNHDA and CDR2 SQIVND (reference sequence). Trimming shortened V by 5 bases and J by 4 bases, and 11 bases separated the two germline ends. This CDR3 is 13 amino acids long.

CDR3 DNA: TGTGCCAGCACCGGGTCTTCTCCCACGGGGGCTGAAGCTTTCTTT. It translates to CASTGSSPTGAEAFF. The chain is built from TRBV6-1 and TRBJ1-1; TRBD1 might be the D (5 bases). V was trimmed by 7 bases and J by 6 bases, leaving 21 bases between them. Germline CDR1 reads MNHNS; CDR2 reads SASEGT. This CDR3 spans 15 amino acids.

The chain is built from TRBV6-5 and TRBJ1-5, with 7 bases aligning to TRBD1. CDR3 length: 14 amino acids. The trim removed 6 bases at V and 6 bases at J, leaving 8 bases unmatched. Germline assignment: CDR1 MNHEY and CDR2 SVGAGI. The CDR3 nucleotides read TGTGCCAGCAGCTCTCGACAGGGAACTCAGCCCCAGCATTTT. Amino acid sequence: CASSSRQGTQPQHF.

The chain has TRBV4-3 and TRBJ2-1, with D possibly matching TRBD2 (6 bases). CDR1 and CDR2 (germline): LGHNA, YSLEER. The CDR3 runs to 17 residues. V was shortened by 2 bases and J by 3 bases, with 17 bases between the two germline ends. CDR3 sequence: CASSQSKEEGFYNEQFF. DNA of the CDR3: TGCGCCAGCAGCCAAAGTAAGGAGGAGGGGTTCTACAATGAGCAGTTCTTC.

CDR3 sequence: CASSPSGNEQYF. CDR3 sequence (DNA): TGTGCCAGCAGCCCCAGTGGCAACGAGCAGTACTTC. The genes are TRBV9 and TRBJ2-7; D gene ambiguous. Trimming left V 4 bases short and J 5 bases short, with 10 bases between. Germline V lookup: CDR1 SGDLS, CDR2 YYNGEE. The CDR3 runs to 12 residues.

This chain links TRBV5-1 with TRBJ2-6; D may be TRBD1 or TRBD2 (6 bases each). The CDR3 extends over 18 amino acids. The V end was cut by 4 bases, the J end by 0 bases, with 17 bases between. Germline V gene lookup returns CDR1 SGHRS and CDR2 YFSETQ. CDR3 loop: CASSPGRGESSGANVLTF. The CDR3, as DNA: TGCGCCAGCAGCCCCGGTAGGGGGGAGAGCTCTGGGGCCAACGTCCTGACTTTC.

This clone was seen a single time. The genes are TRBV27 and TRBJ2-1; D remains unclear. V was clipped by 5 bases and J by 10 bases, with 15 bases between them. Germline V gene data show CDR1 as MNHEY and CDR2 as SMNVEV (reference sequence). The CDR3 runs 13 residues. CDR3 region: CASSPSFSGEQFF. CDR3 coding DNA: TGTGCCAGCAGTCCCTCCTTCTCCGGGGAGCAGTTCTTC.

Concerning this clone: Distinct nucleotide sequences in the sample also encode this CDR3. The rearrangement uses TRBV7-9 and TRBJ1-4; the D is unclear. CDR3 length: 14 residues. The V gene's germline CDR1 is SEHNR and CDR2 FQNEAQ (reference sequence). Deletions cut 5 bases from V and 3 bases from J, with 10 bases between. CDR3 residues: CASSPGIANEKLFF. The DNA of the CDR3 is TGTGCCAGCAGCCCTGGTATTGCTAATGAAAAACTGTTTTTT.

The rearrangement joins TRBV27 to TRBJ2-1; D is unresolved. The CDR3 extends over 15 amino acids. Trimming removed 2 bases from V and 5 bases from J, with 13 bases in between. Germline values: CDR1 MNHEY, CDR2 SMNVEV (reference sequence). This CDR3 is CASSLRFFGNNEQFF. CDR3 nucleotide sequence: TGTGCCAGCAGTTTAAGGTTTTTTGGAAACAATGAGCAGTTCTTC.

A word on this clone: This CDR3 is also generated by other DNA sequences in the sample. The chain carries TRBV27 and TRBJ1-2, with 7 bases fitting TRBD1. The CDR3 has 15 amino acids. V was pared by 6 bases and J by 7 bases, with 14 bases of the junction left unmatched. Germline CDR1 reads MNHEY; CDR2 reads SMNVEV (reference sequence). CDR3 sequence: CASRGKGGTVFGYTF. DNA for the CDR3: TGTGCCAGCAGAGGAAAGGGGGGGACAGTATTTGGCTACACCTTC.

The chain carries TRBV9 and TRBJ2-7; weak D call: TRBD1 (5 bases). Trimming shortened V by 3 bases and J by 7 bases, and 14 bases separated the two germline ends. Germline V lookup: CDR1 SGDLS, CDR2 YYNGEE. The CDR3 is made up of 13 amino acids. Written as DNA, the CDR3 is TGTGCCAGCAGCGCCTCAGGGCCCGGTGAGCAGTACTTC. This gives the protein CASSASGPGEQYF. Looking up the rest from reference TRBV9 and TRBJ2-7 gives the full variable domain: DSGVTQTPKHLITATGQRVTLRCSPRSGDLSVYWYQQSLDQGLQFLIQYYNGEERAKGNILERFSAQQFPDLHSELNLSSLELGDSALYFCASSASGPGEQYFGPGTRLTVT.

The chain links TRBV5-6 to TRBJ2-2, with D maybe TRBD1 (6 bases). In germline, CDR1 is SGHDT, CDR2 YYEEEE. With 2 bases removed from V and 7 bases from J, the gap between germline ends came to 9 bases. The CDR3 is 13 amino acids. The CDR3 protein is CASSFDRSGELFF. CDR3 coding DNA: TGTGCCAGCAGCTTCGACAGGAGCGGGGAGCTGTTTTTT.

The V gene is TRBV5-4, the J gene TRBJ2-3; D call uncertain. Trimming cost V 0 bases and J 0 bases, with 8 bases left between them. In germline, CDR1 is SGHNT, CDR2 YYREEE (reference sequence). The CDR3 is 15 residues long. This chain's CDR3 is CASSLGLSSTDTQYF. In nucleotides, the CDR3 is TGTGCCAGCAGCTTGGGACTTTCTAGCACAGATACGCAGTATTTT.

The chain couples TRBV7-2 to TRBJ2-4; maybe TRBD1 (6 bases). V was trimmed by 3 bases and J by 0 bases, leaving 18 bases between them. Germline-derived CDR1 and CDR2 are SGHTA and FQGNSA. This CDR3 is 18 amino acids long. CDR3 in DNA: TGTGCCAGCAGCTTTCCAAGACAGGCGCCCCTAGCCAAAAACATTCAGTACTTC. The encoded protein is CASSFPRQAPLAKNIQYF. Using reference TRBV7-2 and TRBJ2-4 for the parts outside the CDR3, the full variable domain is GAGVSQSPSNKVTEKGKDVELRCDPISGHTALYWYRQSLGQGLEFLIYFQGNSAPDKSGLPSDRFSAERTGGSVSTLTIQRTQQEDSAVYLCASSFPRQAPLAKNIQYFGAGTRLSVL.

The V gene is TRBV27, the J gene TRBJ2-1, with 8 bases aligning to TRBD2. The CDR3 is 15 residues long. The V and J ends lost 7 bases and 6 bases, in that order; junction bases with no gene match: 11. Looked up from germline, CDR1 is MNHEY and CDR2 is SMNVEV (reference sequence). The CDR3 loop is CASTGRGALGNEQFF. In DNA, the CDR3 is TGTGCCAGCACCGGGAGGGGCGCCCTCGGCAATGAGCAGTTCTTC.

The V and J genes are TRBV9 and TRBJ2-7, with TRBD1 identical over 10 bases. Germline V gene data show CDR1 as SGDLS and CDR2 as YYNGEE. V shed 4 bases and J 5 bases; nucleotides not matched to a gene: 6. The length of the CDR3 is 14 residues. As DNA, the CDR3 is TGTGCCAGCAGCCCTTTCGACAGGGGGCACGAGCAGTACTTC. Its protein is CASSPFDRGHEQYF.

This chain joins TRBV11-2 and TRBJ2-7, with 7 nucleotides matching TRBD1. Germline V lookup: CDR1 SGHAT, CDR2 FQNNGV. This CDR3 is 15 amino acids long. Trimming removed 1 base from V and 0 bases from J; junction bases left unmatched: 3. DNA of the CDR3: TGTGCCAGCAGCTTAGCAGGGGACAGCTCCTACGAGCAGTACTTC. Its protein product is CASSLAGDSSYEQYF.

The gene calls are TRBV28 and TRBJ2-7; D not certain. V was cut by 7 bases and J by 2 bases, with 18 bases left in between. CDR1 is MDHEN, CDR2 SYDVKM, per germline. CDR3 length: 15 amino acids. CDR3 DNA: TGTGCCAGCAAATTCCGACCCCCTGCAACCTACGAGCAGTACTTC. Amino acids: CASKFRPPATYEQYF.

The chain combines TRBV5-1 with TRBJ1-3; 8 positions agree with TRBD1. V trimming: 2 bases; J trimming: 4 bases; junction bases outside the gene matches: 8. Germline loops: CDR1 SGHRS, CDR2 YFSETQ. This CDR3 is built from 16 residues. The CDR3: CASSFGQGLVGNTIYF. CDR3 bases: TGCGCCAGCAGCTTCGGACAGGGTTTAGTCGGAAACACCATATATTTT.

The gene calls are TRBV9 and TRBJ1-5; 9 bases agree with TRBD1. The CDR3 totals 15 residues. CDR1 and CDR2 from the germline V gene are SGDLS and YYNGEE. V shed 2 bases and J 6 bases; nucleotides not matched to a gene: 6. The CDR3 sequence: CASSVGQGKGQPQHF. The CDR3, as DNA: TGTGCCAGCAGCGTGGGACAGGGAAAAGGTCAGCCCCAGCATTTT.

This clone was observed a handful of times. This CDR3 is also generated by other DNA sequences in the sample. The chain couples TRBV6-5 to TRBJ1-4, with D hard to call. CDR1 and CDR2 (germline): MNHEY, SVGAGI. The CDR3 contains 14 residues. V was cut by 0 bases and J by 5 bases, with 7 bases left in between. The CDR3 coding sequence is TGTGCCAGCAGTTACTCGTCGGGGAATGAAAAACTGTTTTTT. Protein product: CASSYSSGNEKLFF.

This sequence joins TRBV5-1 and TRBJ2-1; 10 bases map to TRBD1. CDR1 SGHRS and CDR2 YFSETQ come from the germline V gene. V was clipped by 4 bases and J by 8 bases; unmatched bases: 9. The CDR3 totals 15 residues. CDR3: CASSAMGTGVHEQFF. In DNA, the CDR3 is TGCGCCAGCAGCGCCATGGGGACAGGGGTCCATGAGCAGTTCTTC. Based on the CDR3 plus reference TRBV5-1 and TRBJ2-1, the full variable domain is KAGVTQTPRYLIKTRGQQVTLSCSPISGHRSVSWYQQTPGQGLQFLFEYFSETQRNKGNFPGRFSGRQFSNSRSEMNVSTLELGDSALYLCASSAMGTGVHEQFFGPGTRLTVL.

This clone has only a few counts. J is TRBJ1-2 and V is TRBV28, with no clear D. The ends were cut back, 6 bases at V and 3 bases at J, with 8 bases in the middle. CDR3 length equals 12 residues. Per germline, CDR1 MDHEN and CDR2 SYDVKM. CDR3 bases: TGTGCCAGCAGGGACGGATACTATGGCTACACCTTC. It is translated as CASRDGYYGYTF.